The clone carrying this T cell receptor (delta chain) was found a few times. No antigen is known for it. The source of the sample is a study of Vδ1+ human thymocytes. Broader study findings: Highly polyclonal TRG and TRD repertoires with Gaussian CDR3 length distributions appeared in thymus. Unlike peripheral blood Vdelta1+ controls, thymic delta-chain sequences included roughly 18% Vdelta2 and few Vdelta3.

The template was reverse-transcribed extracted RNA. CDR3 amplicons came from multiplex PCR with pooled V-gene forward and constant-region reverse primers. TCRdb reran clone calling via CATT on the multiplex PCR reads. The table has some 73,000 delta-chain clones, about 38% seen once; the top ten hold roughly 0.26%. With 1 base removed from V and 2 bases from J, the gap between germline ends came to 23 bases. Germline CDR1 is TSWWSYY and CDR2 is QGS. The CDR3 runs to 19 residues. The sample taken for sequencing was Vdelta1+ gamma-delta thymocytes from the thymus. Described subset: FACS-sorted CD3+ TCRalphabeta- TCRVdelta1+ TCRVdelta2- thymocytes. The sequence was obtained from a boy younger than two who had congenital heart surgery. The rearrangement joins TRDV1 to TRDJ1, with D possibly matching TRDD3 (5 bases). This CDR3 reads CALGEPTSLTVGTTDKLIF. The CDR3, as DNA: TGTGCTCTTGGGGAACCAACCTCCTTAACGGTGGGGACGACCGATAAACTCATCTTT.